This TCR beta chain was recorded in a study of vaccination and CD4 T cells after COVID-19. Treatment specified: roughly 11-day PBMC culture with coronavirus spike peptide pools or control peptides (ViraFEST assay). Regarding the study as a whole: No early post-infection timepoints were studied, and convalescent patients studied were relatively few.

Sequenced with the Oncomine TCR Beta short-read assay was DNA taken from cultured CD4+ T cells. Each CDR3 protein is one row after TCRdb ran MiXCR on the PCR reads. The sample holds roughly 13,000 distinct CDR3 sequences, under 80% seen once. Only one count was recorded for this clonotype. Its specificity is not known. Germline V lookup: CDR1 SGHTA, CDR2 FQGNSA. The J segment lost 3 bases and the V segment lost 2 bases, leaving 7 bases of the junction unmatched. There are 16 residues in the CDR3. The J gene is TRBJ1-3, the V gene TRBV7-2; 7 nucleotides match TRBD1. Sequencing was done on a sample of CD4+ T cells from blood, cultured in vitro. This TCR came from a human donor who had recovered from COVID-19. CDR3 region: CASSLIAGGGGNTIYF. The CDR3 bases are TGTGCCAGCAGCTTAATCGCAGGGGGAGGTGGAAACACCATATATTTT.